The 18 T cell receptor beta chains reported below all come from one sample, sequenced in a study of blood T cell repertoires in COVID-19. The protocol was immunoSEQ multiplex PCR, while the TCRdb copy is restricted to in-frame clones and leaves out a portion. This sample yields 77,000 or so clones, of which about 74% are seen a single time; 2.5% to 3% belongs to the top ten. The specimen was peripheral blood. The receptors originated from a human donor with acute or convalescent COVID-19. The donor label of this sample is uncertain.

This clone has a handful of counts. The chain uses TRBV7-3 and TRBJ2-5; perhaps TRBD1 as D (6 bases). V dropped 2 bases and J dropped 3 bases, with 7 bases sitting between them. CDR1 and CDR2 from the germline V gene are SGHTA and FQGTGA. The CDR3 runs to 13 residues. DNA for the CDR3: TGTGCCAGCAGCTTAGACAGGAAAGAGACCCAGTACTTC. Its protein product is CASSLDRKETQYF.

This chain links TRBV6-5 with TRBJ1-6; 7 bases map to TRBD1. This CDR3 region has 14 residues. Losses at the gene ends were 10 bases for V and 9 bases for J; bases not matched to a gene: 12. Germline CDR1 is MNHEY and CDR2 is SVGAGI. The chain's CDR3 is CAIRLGQERSPLHF. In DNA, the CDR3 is TGTGCCATACGACTCGGACAGGAGCGTTCACCCCTCCACTTT.

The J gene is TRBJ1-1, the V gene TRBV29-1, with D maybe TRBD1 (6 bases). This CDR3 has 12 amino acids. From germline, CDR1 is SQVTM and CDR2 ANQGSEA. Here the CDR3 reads CRVGQTNTEAFF. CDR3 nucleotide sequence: TGCAGGGTGGGACAAACGAACACTGAAGCTTTCTTT.

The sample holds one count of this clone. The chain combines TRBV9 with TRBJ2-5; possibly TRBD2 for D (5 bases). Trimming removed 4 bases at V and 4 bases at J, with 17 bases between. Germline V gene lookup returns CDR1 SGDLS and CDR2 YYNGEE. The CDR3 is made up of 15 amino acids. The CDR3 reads CASSLFEGPGETQYF. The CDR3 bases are TGTGCCAGCAGCCTGTTCGAGGGCCCGGGAGAGACCCAGTACTTC. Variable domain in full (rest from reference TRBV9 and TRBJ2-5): DSGVTQTPKHLITATGQRVTLRCSPRSGDLSVYWYQQSLDQGLQFLIQYYNGEERAKGNILERFSAQQFPDLHSELNLSSLELGDSALYFCASSLFEGPGETQYFGPGTRLLVL.

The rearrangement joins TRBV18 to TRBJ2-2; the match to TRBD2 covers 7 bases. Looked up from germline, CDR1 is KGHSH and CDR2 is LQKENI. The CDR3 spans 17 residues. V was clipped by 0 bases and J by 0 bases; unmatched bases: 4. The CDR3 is CASSPPRGSSNTGELFF. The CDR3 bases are TGTGCCAGCTCACCACCCCGCGGGAGCTCGAACACCGGGGAGCTGTTTTTT.

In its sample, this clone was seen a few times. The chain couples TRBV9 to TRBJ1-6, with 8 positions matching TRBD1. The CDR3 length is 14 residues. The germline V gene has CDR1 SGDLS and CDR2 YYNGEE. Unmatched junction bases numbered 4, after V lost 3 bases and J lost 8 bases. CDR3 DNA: TGTGCCAGCAGCGCCAGGGGGCTTGATTCACCCCTCCACTTT. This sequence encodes CASSARGLDSPLHF.

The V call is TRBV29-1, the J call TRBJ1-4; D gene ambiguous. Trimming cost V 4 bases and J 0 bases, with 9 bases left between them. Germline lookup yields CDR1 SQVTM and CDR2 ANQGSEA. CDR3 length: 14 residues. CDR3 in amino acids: CSVGSPATNEKLFF. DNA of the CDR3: TGCAGCGTTGGTTCGCCAGCAACTAATGAAAAACTGTTTTTT.

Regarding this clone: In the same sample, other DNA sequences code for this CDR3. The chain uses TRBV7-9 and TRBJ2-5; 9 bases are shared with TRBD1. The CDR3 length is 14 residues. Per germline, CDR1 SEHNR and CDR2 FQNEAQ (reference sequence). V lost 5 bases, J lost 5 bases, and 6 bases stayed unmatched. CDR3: CASSQGTGRETQYF. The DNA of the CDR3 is TGTGCCAGCAGCCAAGGGACAGGGAGGGAGACCCAGTACTTC.

The CDR3 nucleotides read TGTGCCAGCAGTGAGACAGTTTCCTCTGGAAACACCATATATTTT. Its translation: CASSETVSSGNTIYF. The chain recombines TRBV2 with TRBJ1-3; maybe TRBD1 (5 bases). Germline assignment: CDR1 SNHLY and CDR2 FYNNEI. The V end was cut by 3 bases, the J end by 0 bases, with 9 bases between. This CDR3 comprises 15 residues. Full variable domain (rest looked up from reference TRBV2 and TRBJ1-3): EPEVTQTPSHQVTQMGQEVILRCVPISNHLYFYWYRQILGQKVEFLVSFYNNEISEKSEIFDDQFSVERPDGSNFTLKIRSTKLEDSAMYFCASSETVSSGNTIYFGEGSWLTVV.

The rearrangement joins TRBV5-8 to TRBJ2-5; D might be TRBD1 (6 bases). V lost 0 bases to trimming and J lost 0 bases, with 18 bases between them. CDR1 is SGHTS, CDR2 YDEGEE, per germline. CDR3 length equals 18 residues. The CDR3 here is CASSLAQGTTGNQETQYF. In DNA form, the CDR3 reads TGTGCCAGCAGCTTGGCGCAGGGGACGACAGGAAACCAAGAGACCCAGTACTTC.

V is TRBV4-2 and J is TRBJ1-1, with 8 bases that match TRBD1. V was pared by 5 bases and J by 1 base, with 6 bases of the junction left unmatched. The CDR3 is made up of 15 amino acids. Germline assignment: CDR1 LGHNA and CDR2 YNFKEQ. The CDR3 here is CASSARQGTNTEAFF. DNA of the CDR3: TGTGCCAGCAGCGCCCGACAGGGGACGAACACTGAAGCTTTCTTT.

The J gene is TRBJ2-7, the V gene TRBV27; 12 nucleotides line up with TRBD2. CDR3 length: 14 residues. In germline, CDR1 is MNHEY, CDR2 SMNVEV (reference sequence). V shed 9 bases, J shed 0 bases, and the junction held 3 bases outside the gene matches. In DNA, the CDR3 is TGTGCCAGGAGGACTAGCGGGGTCTCCTACGAGCAGTACGTC. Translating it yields CARRTSGVSYEQYV.

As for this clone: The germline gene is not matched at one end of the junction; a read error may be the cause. This chain's CDR3 is CASSLGQGVTNQPQHF. The CDR3 DNA follows: TGTGCCAGCAGTTTAGGACAGGGGGTGACCAATCAGCCCCAGCATTTT. The rearrangement uses TRBV7-9 and TRBJ1-5; 10 bases line up with TRBD1. The CDR3 is 16 amino acids. Per germline, CDR1 SEHNR and CDR2 FQNEAQ (reference sequence).

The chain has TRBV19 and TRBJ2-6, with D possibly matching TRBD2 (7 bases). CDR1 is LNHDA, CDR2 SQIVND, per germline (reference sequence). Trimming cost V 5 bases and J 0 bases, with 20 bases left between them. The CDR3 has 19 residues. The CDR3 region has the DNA TGTGCCAGTAGTTCGGAACAGGGAGGGTGGTTCTCTGGGGCCAACGTCCTGACTTTC. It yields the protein CASSSEQGGWFSGANVLTF.

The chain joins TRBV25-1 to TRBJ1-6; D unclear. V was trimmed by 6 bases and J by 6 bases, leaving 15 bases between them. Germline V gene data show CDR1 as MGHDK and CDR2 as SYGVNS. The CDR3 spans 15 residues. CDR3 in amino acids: CASRETGLGNSPLHF. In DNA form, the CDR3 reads TGTGCCAGCAGGGAGACGGGTCTGGGTAATTCACCCCTCCACTTT.

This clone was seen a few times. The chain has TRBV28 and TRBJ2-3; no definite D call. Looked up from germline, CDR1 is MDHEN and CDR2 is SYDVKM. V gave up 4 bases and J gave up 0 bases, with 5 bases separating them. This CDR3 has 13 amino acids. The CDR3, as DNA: TGTGCCAGCAGTTGGCGGAGCACAGATACGCAGTATTTT. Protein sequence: CASSWRSTDTQYF.

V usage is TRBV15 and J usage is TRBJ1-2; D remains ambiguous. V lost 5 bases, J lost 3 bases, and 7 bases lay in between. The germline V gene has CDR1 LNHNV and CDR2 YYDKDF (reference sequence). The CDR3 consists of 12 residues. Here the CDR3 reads CATSGADYGYTF. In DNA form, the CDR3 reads TGTGCCACCAGCGGCGCGGACTATGGCTACACCTTC.

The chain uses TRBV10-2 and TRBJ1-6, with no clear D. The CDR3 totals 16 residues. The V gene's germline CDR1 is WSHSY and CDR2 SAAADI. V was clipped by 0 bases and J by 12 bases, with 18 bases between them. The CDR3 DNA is TGCGCCAGCAGTGAGTCAATGTCAAGCTCTCTCGGACCCCTCCACTTT. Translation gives CASSESMSSSLGPLHF.